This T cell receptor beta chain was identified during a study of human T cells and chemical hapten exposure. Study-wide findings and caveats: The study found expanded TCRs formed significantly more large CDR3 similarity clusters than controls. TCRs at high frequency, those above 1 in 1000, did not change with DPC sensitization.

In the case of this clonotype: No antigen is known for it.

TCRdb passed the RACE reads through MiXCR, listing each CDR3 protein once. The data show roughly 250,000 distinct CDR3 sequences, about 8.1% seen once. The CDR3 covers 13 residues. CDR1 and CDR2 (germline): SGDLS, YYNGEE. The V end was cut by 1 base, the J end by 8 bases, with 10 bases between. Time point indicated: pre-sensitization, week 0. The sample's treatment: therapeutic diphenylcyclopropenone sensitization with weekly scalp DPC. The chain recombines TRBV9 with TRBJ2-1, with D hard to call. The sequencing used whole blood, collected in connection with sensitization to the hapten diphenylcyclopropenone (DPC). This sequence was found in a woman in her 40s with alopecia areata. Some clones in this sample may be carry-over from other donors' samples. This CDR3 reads CASSVSGGYEQFF. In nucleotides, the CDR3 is TGTGCCAGCAGCGTATCAGGTGGTTATGAGCAGTTCTTC.